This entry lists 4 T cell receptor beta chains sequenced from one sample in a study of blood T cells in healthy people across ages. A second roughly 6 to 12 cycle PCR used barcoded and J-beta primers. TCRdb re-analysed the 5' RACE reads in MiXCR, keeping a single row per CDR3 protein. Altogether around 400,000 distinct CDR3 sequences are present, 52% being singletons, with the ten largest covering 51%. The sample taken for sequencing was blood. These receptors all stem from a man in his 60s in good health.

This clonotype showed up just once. As DNA, the CDR3 is TGTGCCAGCAGCCAAGAGGCCCCAGGAGAGACCCAGTACTTC. It translates to CASSQEAPGETQYF. V usage is TRBV3-1 and J usage is TRBJ2-5, with unresolved D. The CDR3 length is 14 residues. The germline V gene has CDR1 LGHDT and CDR2 YNNKEL (reference sequence). V was trimmed by 0 bases and J by 4 bases, leaving 9 bases between them.

CDR3 bases: TGTGCCAGCAGCCCCCTGGGGGCGAATTCACCCCTCCACTTT. Translated: CASSPLGANSPLHF. This chain joins TRBV7-2 and TRBJ1-6; TRBD1 might be the D (6 bases). The V end was cut by 5 bases, the J end by 7 bases, with 12 bases between. From germline, CDR1 is SGHTA and CDR2 FQGNSA. The CDR3 has 14 residues.

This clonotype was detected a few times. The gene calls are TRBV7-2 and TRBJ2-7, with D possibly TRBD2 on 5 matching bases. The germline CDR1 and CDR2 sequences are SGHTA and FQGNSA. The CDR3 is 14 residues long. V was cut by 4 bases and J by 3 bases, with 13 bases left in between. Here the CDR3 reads CASSSPGGYYEQYF. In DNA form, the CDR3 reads TGTGCCAGCAGCTCTCCCGGAGGTTACTACGAGCAGTACTTC.

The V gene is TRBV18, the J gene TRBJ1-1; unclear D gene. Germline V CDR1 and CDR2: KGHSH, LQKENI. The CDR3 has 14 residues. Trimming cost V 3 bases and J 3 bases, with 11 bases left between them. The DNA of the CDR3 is TGTGCCAGCTCACCGCCTACTACCTACACTGAAGCTTTCTTT. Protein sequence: CASSPPTTYTEAFF. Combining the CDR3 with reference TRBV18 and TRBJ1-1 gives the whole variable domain NAGVMQNPRHLVRRRGQEARLRCSPMKGHSHVYWYRQLPEEGLKFMVYLQKENIIDESGMPKERFSAEFPKEGPSILRIQQVVRGDSAAYFCASSPPTTYTEAFFGQGTRLTVV.